The entry below gives a single T cell receptor (beta chain) sequence along with its context. This CDR3 comprises 14 residues. Germline V gene lookup returns CDR1 KGHSH and CDR2 LQKENI. Trimming took off 2 bases at V and 7 bases at J, with 12 bases between the two ends. In the original processing: Amplification with reference gene primers provided the estimates of nucleated cell counts. The data were produced by immunoSEQ multiplex PCR, yet TCRdb's version contains in-frame clones alone and is incomplete. V, J and clone size derive from that table, while D and trimming were established from the DNA sequence. Counted here are about 210,000 clones, around 81% occurring once; the ten biggest clones make up over 7%. The data were taken from a study of blood T cell repertoires in COVID-19. As for the study in general: Collection of acute and convalescent COVID-19 samples took place in the United States, Italy and Spain. PBMCs, B-cell-depleted T cells, or T cells provided the cDNA or gDNA that made up the material.

The sequence came from a woman between 65 and 79 years old with acute or convalescent COVID-19. The V call is TRBV18, the J call TRBJ1-5; maybe TRBD1 (6 bases). The material sequenced was peripheral blood. In DNA form, the CDR3 reads TGTGCCAGCTCACCAGGGGGCGGAGGACAGCCCCAGCATTTT. Encoded protein: CASSPGGGGQPQHF.